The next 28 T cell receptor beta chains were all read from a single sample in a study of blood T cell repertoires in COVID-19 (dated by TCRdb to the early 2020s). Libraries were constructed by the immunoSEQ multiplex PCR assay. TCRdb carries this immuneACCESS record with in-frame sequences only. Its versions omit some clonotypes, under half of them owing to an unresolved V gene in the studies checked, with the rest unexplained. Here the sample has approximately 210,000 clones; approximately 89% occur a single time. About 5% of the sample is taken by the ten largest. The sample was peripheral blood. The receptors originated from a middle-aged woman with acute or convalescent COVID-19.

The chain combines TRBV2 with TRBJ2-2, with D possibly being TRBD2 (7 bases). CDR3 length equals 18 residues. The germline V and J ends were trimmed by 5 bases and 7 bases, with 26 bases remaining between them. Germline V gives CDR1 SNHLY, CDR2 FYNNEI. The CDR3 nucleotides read TGTGCCAGCAGTCCTAGCGTCTGGCGGGGGCTCTCGAGCGGGGAGCTGTTTTTT. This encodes CASSPSVWRGLSSGELFF.

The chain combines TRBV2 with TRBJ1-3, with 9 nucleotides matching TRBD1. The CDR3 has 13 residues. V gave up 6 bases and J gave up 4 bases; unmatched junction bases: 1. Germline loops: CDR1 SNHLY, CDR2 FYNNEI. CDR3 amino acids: CASRTGGGNTIYF. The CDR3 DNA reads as TGTGCCAGCAGAACAGGGGGCGGAAACACCATATATTTT.

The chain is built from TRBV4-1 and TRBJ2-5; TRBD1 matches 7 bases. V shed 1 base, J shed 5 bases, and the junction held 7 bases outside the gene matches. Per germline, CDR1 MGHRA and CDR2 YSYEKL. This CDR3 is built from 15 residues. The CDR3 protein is CASSQGGVTGETQYF. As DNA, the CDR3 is TGCGCCAGCAGCCAAGGTGGGGTGACAGGGGAGACCCAGTACTTC.

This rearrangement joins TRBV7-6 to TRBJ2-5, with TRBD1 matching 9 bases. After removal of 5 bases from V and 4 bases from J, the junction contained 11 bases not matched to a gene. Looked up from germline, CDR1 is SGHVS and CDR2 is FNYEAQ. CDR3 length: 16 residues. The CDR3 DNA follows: TGTGCCAGCAGCGCCTCCGGGACAGGGTCAGGAGAGACCCAGTACTTC. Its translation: CASSASGTGSGETQYF.

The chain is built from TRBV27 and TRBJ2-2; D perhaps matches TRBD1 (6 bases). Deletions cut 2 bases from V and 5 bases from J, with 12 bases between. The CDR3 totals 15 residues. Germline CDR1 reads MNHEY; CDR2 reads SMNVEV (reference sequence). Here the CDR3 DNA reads TGTGCCAGCAGTTTACTCAGGGGAAGAACCGGGGAGCTGTTTTTT. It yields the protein CASSLLRGRTGELFF.

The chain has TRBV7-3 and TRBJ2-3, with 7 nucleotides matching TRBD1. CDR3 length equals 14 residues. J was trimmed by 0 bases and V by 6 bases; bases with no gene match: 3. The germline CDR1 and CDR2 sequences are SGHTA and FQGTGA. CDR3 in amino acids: CASRLTGSTDTQYF. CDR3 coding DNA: TGTGCCAGCAGGTTGACAGGGAGCACAGATACGCAGTATTTT.

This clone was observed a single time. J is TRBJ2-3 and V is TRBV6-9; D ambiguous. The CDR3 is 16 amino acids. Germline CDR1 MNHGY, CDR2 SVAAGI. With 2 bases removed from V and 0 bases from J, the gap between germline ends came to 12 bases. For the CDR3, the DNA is TGTGCCAGCAGTTATCCACTGCGATCTAGCACAGATACGCAGTATTTT. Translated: CASSYPLRSSTDTQYF.

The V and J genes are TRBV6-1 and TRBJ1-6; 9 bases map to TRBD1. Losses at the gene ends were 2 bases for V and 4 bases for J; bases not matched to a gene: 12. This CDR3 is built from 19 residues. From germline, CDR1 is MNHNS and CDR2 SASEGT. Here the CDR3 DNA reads TGTGCCAGCAGTGAACGGAATACCAACAGGGGGCGTTATAATTCACCCCTCCACTTT. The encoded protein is CASSERNTNRGRYNSPLHF.

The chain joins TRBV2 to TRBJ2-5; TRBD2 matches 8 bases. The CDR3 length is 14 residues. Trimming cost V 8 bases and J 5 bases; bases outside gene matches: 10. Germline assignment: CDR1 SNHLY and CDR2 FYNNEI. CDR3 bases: TGTGCCAGCGAACCGGGACTAGGGGGGGAGACCCAGTACTTC. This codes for CASEPGLGGETQYF.

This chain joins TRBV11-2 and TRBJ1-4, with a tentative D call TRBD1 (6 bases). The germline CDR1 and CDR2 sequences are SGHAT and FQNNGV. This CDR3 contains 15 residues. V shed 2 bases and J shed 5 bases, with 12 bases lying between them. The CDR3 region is CASSLIGQTNEKLFF. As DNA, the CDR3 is TGTGCCAGCAGCTTAATTGGACAGACAAATGAAAAACTGTTTTTT.

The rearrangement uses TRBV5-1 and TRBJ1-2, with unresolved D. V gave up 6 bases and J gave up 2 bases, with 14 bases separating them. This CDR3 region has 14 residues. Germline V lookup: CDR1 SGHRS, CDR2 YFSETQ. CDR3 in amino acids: CASTLAPSNYGYTF. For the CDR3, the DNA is TGCGCCAGCACCCTGGCCCCATCCAACTATGGCTACACCTTC.

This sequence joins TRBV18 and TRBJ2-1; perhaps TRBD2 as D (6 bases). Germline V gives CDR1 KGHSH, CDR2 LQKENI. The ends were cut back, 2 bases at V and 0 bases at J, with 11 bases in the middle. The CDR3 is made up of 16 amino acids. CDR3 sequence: CASSPAGRSSYNEQFF. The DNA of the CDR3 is TGTGCCAGCTCACCAGCTGGGAGGAGCTCCTACAATGAGCAGTTCTTC.

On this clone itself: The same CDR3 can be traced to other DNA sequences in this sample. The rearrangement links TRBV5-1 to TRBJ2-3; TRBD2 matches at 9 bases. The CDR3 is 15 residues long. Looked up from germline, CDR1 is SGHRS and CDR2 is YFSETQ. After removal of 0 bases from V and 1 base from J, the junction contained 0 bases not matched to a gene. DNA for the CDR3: TGCGCCAGCAGCTTGGTAGCGGGGGGCACAGATACGCAGTATTTT. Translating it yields CASSLVAGGTDTQYF.

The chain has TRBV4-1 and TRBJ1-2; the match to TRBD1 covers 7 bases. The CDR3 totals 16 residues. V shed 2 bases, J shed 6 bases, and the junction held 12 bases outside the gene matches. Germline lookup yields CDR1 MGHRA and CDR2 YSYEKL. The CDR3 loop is CASSQSRAYRGNGYTF. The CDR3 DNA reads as TGCGCCAGCAGCCAAAGCAGGGCTTACAGGGGCAATGGCTACACCTTC.

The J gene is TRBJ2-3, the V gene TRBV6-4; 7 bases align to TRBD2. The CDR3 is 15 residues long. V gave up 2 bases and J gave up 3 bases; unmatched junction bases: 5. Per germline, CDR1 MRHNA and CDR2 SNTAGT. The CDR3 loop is CASSDEVGGTDTQYF. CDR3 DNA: TGTGCCAGCAGTGACGAAGTCGGGGGGACAGATACGCAGTATTTT.

The CDR3 nucleotides are TGTGCCAGCAGTTTACCGGATTCACCCCTCCACTTT. Amino acids: CASSLPDSPLHF. The genes are TRBV12-3 or TRBV12-4 and TRBJ1-6; no reliable D call. The CDR3 sequence is 12 residues long. Trimming pared 2 bases from V and 8 bases from J, leaving 4 bases between.

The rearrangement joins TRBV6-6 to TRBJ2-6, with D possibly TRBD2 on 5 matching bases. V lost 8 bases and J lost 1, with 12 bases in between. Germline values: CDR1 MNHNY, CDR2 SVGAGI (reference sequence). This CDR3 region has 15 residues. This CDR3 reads CASFQGSSGANVLTF. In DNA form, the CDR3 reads TGTGCCAGCTTCCAAGGGAGTTCTGGGGCCAACGTCCTGACTTTC.

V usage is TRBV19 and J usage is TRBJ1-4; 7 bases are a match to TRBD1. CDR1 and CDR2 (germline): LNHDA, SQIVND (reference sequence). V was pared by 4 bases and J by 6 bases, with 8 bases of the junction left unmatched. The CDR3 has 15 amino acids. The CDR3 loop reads CASSTPEQGHEKLFF. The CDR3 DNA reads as TGTGCCAGTAGTACCCCCGAACAGGGGCATGAAAAACTGTTTTTT.

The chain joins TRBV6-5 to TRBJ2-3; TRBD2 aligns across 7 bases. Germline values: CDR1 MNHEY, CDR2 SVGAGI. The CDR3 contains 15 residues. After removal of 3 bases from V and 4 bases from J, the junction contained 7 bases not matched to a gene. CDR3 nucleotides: TGTGCCAGCAGTTATGAGGTGGGGGGGGCAGATACGCAGTATTTT. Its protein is CASSYEVGGADTQYF.

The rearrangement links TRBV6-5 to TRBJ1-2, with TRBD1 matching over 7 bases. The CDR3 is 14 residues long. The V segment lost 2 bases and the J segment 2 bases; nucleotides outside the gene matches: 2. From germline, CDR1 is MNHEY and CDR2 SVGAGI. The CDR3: CASSYRGLNYGYTF. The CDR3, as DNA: TGTGCCAGCAGTTACAGGGGGCTAAACTATGGCTACACCTTC.

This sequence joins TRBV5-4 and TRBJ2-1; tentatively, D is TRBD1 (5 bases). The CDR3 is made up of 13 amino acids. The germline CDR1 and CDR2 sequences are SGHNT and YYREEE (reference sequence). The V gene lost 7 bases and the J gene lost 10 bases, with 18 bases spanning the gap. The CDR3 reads CASRLTDLGEQFF. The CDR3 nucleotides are TGTGCCAGCCGATTGACAGATCTAGGGGAGCAGTTCTTC. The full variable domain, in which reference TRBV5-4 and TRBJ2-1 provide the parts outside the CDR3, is ETGVTQSPTHLIKTRGQQVTLRCSSQSGHNTVSWYQQALGQGPQFIFQYYREEENGRGNFPPRFSGLQFPNYSSELNVNALELDDSALYLCASRLTDLGEQFFGPGTRLTVL.

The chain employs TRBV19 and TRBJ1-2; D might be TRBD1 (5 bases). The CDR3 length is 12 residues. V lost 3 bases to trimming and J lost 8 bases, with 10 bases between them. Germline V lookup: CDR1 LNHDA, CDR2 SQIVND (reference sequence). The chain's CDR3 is CASSMGTRGYTF. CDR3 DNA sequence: TGTGCCAGTAGTATGGGGACTAGGGGCTACACCTTC.

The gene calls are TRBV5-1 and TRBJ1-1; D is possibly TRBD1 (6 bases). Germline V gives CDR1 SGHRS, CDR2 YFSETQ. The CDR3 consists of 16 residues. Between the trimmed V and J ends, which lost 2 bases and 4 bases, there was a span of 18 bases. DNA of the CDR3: TGCGCCAGCAGCTTCGCCGGGACAACGAAACCCACTGAAGCTTTCTTT. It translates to CASSFAGTTKPTEAFF.

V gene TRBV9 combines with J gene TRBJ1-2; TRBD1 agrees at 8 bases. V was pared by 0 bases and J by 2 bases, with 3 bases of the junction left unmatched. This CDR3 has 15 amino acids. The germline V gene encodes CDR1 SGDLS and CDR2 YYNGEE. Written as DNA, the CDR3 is TGTGCCAGCAGCGTAGCGGACAGGGTCAACTATGGCTACACCTTC. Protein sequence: CASSVADRVNYGYTF.

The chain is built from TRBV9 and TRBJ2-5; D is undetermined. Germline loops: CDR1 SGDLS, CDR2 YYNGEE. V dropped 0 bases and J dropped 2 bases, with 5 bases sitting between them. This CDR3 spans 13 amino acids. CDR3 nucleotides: TGTGCCAGCAGCGTAGGAGGACAAGAGACCCAGTACTTC. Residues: CASSVGGQETQYF.

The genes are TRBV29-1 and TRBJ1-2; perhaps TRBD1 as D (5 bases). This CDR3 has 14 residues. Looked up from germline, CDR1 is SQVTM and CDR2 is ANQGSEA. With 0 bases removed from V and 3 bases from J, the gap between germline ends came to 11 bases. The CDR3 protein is CSVEDPGGDYGYTF. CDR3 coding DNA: TGCAGCGTTGAAGACCCCGGGGGTGACTATGGCTACACCTTC.

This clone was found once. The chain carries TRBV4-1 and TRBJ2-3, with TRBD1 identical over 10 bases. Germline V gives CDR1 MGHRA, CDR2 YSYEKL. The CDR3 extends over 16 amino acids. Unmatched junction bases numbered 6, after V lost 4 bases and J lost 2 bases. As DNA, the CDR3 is TGCGCCAGCAGCCCAAGACAGGGGGCCCTCACAGATACGCAGTATTTT. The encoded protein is CASSPRQGALTDTQYF.

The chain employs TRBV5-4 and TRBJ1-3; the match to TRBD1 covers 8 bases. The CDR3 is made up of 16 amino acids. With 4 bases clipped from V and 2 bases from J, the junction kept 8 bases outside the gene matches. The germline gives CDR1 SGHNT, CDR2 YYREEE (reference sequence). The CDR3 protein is CASSQNRQGPGNTIYF. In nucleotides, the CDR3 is TGTGCCAGCAGCCAAAACAGACAGGGGCCTGGAAACACCATATATTTT.